This T cell receptor beta chain was documented in a study of vaccination and CD4 T cells after COVID-19. V lost 5 bases, J lost 7 bases, and 3 bases stayed unmatched. This CDR3 contains 14 residues. The germline CDR1 and CDR2 sequences are SGHVS and FQNEAQ. Documented time point: late sampling 161 to 241 days after vaccination in three convalescent patients. Treatment described: 10-day PBMC culture with coronavirus spike peptide pools or control peptides (ViraFEST assay). The positive PCR dates, which preceded the US Alpha, Beta and Delta variants, fell between March and December 2020. The Oncomine TCR Beta short-read assay sequenced DNA from cultured CD4+ T cells. TCRdb passed the PCR reads through MiXCR, listing each CDR3 protein once. The table has approximately 18,000 distinct CDR3 sequences, 44% seen once. Regarding this clonotype: What it recognizes is unknown.

The sample here was CD4+ T cells from blood, cultured in vitro, taken about 7 months after SARS-CoV-2 vaccination. The chain links TRBV7-8 to TRBJ2-2; 11 nucleotides align to TRBD2. This receptor was identified in a human donor who had recovered from COVID-19. The CDR3 DNA follows: TGTGCCAGCAGCACACTAGCGGGGGTCGGGGAGCTGTTTTTT. The encoded protein is CASSTLAGVGELFF.